This TCR beta chain appears in the sequencing data of a study of T cell responses to AZD1222 COVID-19 vaccine (dated by TCRdb to 2020 to 2023). Broadly, across the study: Because spike-specific TCR depth and breadth did not differ between the two schedules, AZD1222 recipients who got a second dose at roughly 4 weeks were pooled with those who got a second dose at roughly 12 weeks. Enrollment into the trials was organized by age into subgroups of 18-55, 56-69 and 70-plus years, and those subgroups contained around 150, 28 and 57 TCR-sequenced participants, respectively. A total of 230 to 250 trial participants underwent TCR sequencing, of whom 207 received two doses of AZD1222 and about 26 received two doses of the MenACWY control vaccine.

On this clone: The antigen this receptor binds is unknown. Within one base of it there is no much larger clone, and no base qualities were kept.

The CDR3 regions of human TCRbeta chains were analyzed by immunosequencing. Regarding the original processing steps: Repertoire TCRs were matched against a reference library of SARS-CoV-2-specific TCRs generated with the MIRA antigen-specificity platform. Breadth meant the fraction of unique TCRs that were SARS-CoV-2-associated, whereas depth meant the fraction of total T cells that were SARS-CoV-2-associated. Using the MIRA data, each spike-specific TCR was assigned both to the spike region to which the TCR was reactive and to a CD4 or CD8 class. Log10-transformed breadth and depth values were compared by one-way ANOVA with Sidak's multiple comparisons tests. TCRdb holds this immuneACCESS table with in-frame rearrangements only. Some clones are missing; in checked studies, unresolved V genes explain under half, and the rest has no known cause. That table gives V, J and clone size, and the DNA gave D and trimming. In all, the sample holds 95,000 to 150,000 clones, and under 90% of those were seen once. The ten biggest clones cover 7.7% of the sample.

This specimen's time point label, interpreted: baseline before first vaccination. Vaccinee samples came from UK trials COV001 and COV002, including a single-blind randomized controlled phase 2/3 trial of AZD1222 (ChAdOx1 nCoV-19) in healthy adults. For TCRbeta chain sequencing, PBMC samples were collected from trial participants at day 0 and at day 28 after the second dose. The paper as a whole reports these results and caveats: Reportedly, almost half of the unique spike-specific TCRs recognized epitopes lying outside the regions that are mutated in the B.1.351 and B.1.1.7 variants. In the small 56-69-year group, the increase in depth fell short of significance, most likely because of low power. Because no day 14 peak-response samples were available, repertoires were characterized only after the peak T cell response. Conclusions about previously exposed vaccinees were limited because only a handful of AZD1222 recipients were SARS-CoV-2 seropositive at baseline. Vaccine-associated CD4 TCRs spanned the whole spike protein, with dominant responses in regions 160-218 and 743-854. Spike-specific TCR breadth and depth rose significantly after two AZD1222 doses compared with day 0 and with MenACWY recipients. Participants were mostly white British, with more females than males. The authors suggested clonal diversity may have been underestimated.

The CDR3 measures 15 amino acids from cysteine to phenylalanine. Only CDR3 DNA remains: 45 bases, in frame from the first base. Trimming removed 5 bases from V and 0 bases from J; the gene matches leave 7 bases unexplained. CDR1 is given as LNHDA and CDR2 as SQIVND, both from the germline V gene (reference sequence). The chain couples TRBV19 to TRBJ2-7; the junction holds 7 bases that match TRBD1. This receptor was taken from an adult in good health. The specimen comprised peripheral blood, sampled on day 0 of AZD1222 vaccination. CDR3 region: CASSLTGVYSYEQYF. DNA sequence: TGTGCCAGTAGTCTAACAGGGGTGTACTCCTACGAGCAGTACTTC.